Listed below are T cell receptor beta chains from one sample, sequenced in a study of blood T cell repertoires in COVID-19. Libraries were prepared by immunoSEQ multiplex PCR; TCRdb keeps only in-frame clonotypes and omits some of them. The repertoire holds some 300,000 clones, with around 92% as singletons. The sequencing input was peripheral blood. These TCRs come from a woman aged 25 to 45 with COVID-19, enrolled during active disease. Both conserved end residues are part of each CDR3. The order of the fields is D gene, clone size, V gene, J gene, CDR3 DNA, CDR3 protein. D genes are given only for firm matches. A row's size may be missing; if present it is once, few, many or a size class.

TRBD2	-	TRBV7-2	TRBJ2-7	TGTGCCAGCAGCCTTCAGCGGGGGGCTTACGAGCAGTACTTC	CASSLQRGAYEQYF
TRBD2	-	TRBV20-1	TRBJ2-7	TGCAGTGCTAGTCCTGCCGGGACTACCTCCTACGAGCAGTACTTC	CSASPAGTTSYEQYF
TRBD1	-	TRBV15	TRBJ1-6	TGTGCCACCAGCTCTGGGACAGAGAATTCACCCCTCCACTTT	CATSSGTENSPLHF
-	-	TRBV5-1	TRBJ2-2	TGCGCCAGCAGCTCCCTAGGGGGGGACAACACCGGGGAGCTGTTTTTT	CASSSLGGDNTGELFF
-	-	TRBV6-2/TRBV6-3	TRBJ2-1	TGTGCCAGCAGTTACCCCACTTCCGAGCAGTTCTTC	CASSYPTSEQFF
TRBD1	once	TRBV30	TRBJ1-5	TGTGCCTGGGTCGGGCAGGGGGTCGGTCAGCCCCAGCATTTT	CAWVGQGVGQPQHF
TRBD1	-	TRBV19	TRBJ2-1	TGTGCCAGTAGTTTACCGGGACAGGGATACAATGAGCAGTTCTTC	CASSLPGQGYNEQFF
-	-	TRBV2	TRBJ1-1	TGTGCCAGCATATCCGGGGGGGGGAACACTGAAGCTTTCTTT	CASISGGGNTEAFF
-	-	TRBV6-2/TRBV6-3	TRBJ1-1	TGTGCCAGCAGTTTCGGTCAGGGGAGCACTGAAGCTTTCTTT	CASSFGQGSTEAFF
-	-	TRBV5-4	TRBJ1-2	TGTGCCAGCAGCTCGGCGACTGCCGCGGGCGGCTACACCTTC	CASSSATAAGGYTF
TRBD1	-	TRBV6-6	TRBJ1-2	TGTGCCAGCAGTTACTGGGACAGTAACTATGGCTACACCTTC	CASSYWDSNYGYTF
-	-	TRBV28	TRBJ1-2	TGTGCCAGCAGTAGCCTTCATGGACAACCAGTTAACTATGGCTACACCTTC	CASSSLHGQPVNYGYTF
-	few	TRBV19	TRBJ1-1	TGTGCCAGTAGTATATATGTGTCTGGGGCGAACACTGAAGCTTTCTTT	CASSIYVSGANTEAFF
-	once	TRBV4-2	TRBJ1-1	TGTGCCAGCAGCCAAGAGTTGGCAAACACTGAAGCTTTCTTT	CASSQELANTEAFF
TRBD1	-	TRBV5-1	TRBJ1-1	TGCGCCAGCAGCCCGGGACAGACGAACACTGAAGCTTTCTTT	CASSPGQTNTEAFF
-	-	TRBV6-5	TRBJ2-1	TGTGCCAGCAAAGTCCTGAACAACTACAATGAGCAGTTCTTC	CASKVLNNYNEQFF
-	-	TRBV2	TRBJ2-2	TGTGCCAGCAGTGTGGCGGGGTATGGCACCGGGGAGCTGTTTTTT	CASSVAGYGTGELFF
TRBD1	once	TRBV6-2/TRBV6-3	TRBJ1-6	TGTGCCAGCAGCCGACAGGGGAGAGAATCACCCCTCCACTTT	CASSRQGRESPLHF
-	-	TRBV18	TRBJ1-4	TGTGCCAGCTCACCGACGTGGGGCAGCGAGGATGAAAAACTGTTTTTT	CASSPTWGSEDEKLFF
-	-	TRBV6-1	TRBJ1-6	TGTGCCAGCAGTGAGAGGAATTCACCCCTCCACTTT	CASSERNSPLHF
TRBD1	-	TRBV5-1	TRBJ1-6	TGCGCCAGCAGCTTGGCGCAGGGGGCGCGGAGCTCCTATAATTCACCCCTCCACTTT	CASSLAQGARSSYNSPLHF
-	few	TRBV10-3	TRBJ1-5	TGTGCCATCAGTGAGTCCCCGAACAGGAATCAGCCCCAGCATTTT	CAISESPNRNQPQHF
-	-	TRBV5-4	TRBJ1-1	TGTGCCAGCAGCTTGGACAGGGTCTCTGAAGCTTTCTTT	CASSLDRVSEAFF
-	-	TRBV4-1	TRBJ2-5	TGCGCCAGCAGCCAAGGAGCTACTACTCAAGAGACCCAGTACTTC	CASSQGATTQETQYF
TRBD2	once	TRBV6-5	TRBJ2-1	TGTGCCAGCAGCTATAGCGGGGGGGCCAATGAGCAGTTCTTC	CASSYSGGANEQFF
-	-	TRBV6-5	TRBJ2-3	TGTGCCAGCAGTTCAATGGGCGCTACCACAGATACGCAGTATTTT	CASSSMGATTDTQYF
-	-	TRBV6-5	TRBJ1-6	TGTGCCAGCACCCAAGCCCCGGGGATTTCACCCCTCCACTTT	CASTQAPGISPLHF
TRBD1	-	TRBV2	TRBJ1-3	TGTGCCAGCATCGGGGCCAGGGGGCTTGGAAACACCATATATTTT	CASIGARGLGNTIYF
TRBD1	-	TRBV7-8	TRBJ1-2	TGTGCCAGCAGCCCCGGGACAGGTCCTACCTATGGCTACACCTTC	CASSPGTGPTYGYTF
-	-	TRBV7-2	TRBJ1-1	TGTGCCAGCAGCTTCGGGAGAGAAGCTTTCTTT	CASSFGREAFF
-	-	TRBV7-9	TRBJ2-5	TGTGCCAGCAGCCTAAACCAAGAGACCCAGTACTTC	CASSLNQETQYF
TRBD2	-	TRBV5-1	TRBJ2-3	TGCGCCAGCAGCTTCCCTCTAGCGGGGGGGTTAGATACGCAGTATTTT	CASSFPLAGGLDTQYF
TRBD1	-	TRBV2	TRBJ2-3	TGTGCCAGCAGAACGACAGGGGGCACAGATACGCAGTATTTT	CASRTTGGTDTQYF
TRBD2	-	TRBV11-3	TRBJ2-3	TGTGCCAGCAGCGAACAACTAGCGGGGGGCACAGATACGCAGTATTTT	CASSEQLAGGTDTQYF
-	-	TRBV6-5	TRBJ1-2	TGTGCCAGCAGAACGTTGGACAGATTCGGCTATGGCTACACCTTC	CASRTLDRFGYGYTF
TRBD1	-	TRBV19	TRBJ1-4	TGTGCCAGTAACAAACCGTCAGAAGGGGGCTTAAATGAAAAACTGTTTTTT	CASNKPSEGGLNEKLFF
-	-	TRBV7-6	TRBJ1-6	TGTGCCAACTCCCAAGGGGATTTGGATAATTCACCCCTCCACTTT	CANSQGDLDNSPLHF
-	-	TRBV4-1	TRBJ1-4	TGCGCCAGCTCTCGCGCAGGGTTCGAAAAACTGTTTTTT	CASSRAGFEKLFF
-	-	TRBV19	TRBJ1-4	TGTGCCAGTAGTATAGGCCGCGGTGCTAATGAAAAACTGTTTTTT	CASSIGRGANEKLFF
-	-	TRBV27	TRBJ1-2	TGTGCCACCGGGGATATGAGAAACTATGGCTACACCTTC	CATGDMRNYGYTF
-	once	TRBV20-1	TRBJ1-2	TGCAGTGCTAGAGCGCAGGATGGCTACACCTTC	CSARAQDGYTF
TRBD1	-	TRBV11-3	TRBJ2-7	TGTGCCAGCAGCCGGCGGGACAGGGTGGCCTACGAGCAGTACTTC	CASSRRDRVAYEQYF
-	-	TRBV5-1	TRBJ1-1	TGCGCCAGCAGCTTGGATTGGGGGGGCGCGATAGCTTTCTTT	CASSLDWGGAIAFF
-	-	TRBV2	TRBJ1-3	TGTGCCAGCAGTGATCAGGGTTCTGGAAACACCATATATTTT	CASSDQGSGNTIYF
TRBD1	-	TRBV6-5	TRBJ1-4	TGTGCCAGCAGCCGGACAGGGTATAATGAAAAACTGTTTTTT	CASSRTGYNEKLFF
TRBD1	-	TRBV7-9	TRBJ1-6	TGTGCCAGCAGCCTACAGGGGGCTAGCAATTCACCCCTCCACTTT	CASSLQGASNSPLHF
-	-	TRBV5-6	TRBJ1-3	TGTGCCAGCAGCTTGGCCCCCCCTGACTACGGAAACACCATATATTTT	CASSLAPPDYGNTIYF
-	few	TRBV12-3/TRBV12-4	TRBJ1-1	TGTGCCAGCAGTTTCGGCGGAGGCGCTGAAGCTTTCTTT	CASSFGGGAEAFF
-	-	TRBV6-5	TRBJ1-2	TGTGCCAGCAGGCGAACGCTTGAATATGGCTACACCTTC	CASRRTLEYGYTF
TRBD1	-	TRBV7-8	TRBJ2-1	TGTGCCAGCAGCTTATGGGGACAGGGGGACAATGAGCAGTTCTTC	CASSLWGQGDNEQFF
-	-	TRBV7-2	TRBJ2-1	TGTGCCAGCAGCTCTACCCCCGGACTTGTTCAACAGTTCTTC	CASSSTPGLVQQFF
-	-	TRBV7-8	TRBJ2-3	TGTGCCAGCAGCTCCCGGGAGCTAGGGGTGAGCACAGATACGCAGTATTTT	CASSSRELGVSTDTQYF
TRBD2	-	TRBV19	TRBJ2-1	TGTGCCAGTAGTTATCGACTAGCGATAACCTACAATGAGCAGTTCTTC	CASSYRLAITYNEQFF
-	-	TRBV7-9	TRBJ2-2	TGTGCCAGCAGCCAAGCTACCGGGGAGCTGTTTTTT	CASSQATGELFF
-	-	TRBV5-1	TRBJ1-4	TGCGCCAGCAGCCTTCGGGGGGTGGCGAATGAAAAACTGTTTTTT	CASSLRGVANEKLFF
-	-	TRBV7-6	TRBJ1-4	TGTGCCAGCAGCTTAGTCCGACAGAAGCCTGAAAAACTGTTTTTT	CASSLVRQKPEKLFF
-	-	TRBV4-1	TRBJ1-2	TGCGCCAGCAGCCAAGGGGCTGCTAACTATGGCTACACCTTC	CASSQGAANYGYTF